This paragraph covers one T cell receptor beta chain sequence. Its target is unknown. The data were taken from a study of cytomegalovirus exposure and HLA in healthy donors. Those who donated were healthy bone marrow donors. Study-level findings and limits: Several V segments, TRBV6-2 and TRBV6-3 among them, could not be told apart and were dropped. A later analysis linked roughly 17,000 TCR beta sequences to HLA alleles at 0.05 false discovery rate. TCR beta sequences reportedly predicted the HLA-A and HLA-B alleles of most subjects accurately.

The PCR made use of 60 Vbeta and 13 Jbeta primers. Libraries were prepared by immunoSEQ multiplex PCR; TCRdb keeps only in-frame clonotypes and omits some of them. The sample has 120,000 to 150,000 clones; roughly 80% are singletons. The germline CDR1 and CDR2 sequences are SGHDT and YYEEEE. Trimming pared 1 base from V and 4 bases from J, leaving 8 bases between. The CDR3 covers 13 residues. The rearrangement links TRBV5-6 to TRBJ2-5; D might be TRBD1 (5 bases). The source is a boy aged 2 to 9 in good health and CMV-seronegative. Sequences were obtained from PBMCs. For the CDR3, the DNA is TGTGCCAGCAGCTTGTCACAGGCAGAGACCCAGTACTTC. This gives the protein CASSLSQAETQYF.